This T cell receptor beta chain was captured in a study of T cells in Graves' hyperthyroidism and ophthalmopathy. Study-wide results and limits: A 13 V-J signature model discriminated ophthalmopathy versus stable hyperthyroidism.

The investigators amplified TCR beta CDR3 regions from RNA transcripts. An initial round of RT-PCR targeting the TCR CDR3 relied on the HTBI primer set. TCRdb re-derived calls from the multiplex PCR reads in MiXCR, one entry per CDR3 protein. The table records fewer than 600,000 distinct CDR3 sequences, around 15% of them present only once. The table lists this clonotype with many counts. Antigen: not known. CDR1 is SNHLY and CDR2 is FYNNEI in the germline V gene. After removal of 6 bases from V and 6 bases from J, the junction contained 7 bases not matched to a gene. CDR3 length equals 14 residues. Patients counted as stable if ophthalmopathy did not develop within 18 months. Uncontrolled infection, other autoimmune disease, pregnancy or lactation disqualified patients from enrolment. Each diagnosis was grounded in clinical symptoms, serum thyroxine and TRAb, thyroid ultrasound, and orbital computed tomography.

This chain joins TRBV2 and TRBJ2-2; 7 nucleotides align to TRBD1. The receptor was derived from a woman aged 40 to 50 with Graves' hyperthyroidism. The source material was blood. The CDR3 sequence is CASSLRQGPGELFF. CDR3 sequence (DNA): TGTGCCAGCAGCCTCAGACAGGGCCCCGGGGAGCTGTTTTTT.